These 26 T cell receptor beta chains share one sample of origin, sequenced in a study of PD-L1 blockade in urothelial cancer. Clones were sequenced by immunoSEQ multiplex PCR, and TCRdb holds only the in-frame ones, with some missing. The sample shows 30,000 to 45,000 clones, 80% to 90% of them seen only once. This material consisted of PBMCs, taken around atezolizumab (anti-PD-L1) treatment. Receptors originate from a man aged 55 to 70 with urothelial cancer.

This clone was seen a few times. The chain employs TRBV10-1 and TRBJ2-1, with 7 nucleotides matching TRBD1. J gave up 12 bases and V 4 bases, and 6 bases lay outside the gene matches. Germline V gives CDR1 WNHNN, CDR2 SYGVQD (reference sequence). The CDR3 covers 12 residues. This CDR3 is CASSVGGAVQFF. In DNA form, the CDR3 reads TGCGCCAGCAGTGTAGGGGGCGCGGTGCAGTTCTTC.

The chain carries TRBV6-6 and TRBJ1-1; D might be TRBD1 (6 bases). Germline CDR1 is MNHNY and CDR2 is SVGAGI (reference sequence). Trimming pared 4 bases from V and 1 base from J, leaving 13 bases between. This CDR3 region has 15 residues. The CDR3 region has the DNA TGTGCCAGCAGTTCGCAGAAGACAGGGAACACTGAAGCTTTCTTT. Its translation is CASSSQKTGNTEAFF.

The sample holds one count of this clone. This sequence joins TRBV23-1 and TRBJ2-1; 8 nucleotides match TRBD2. TRBV23-1 is an ORF for which the function is uncertain. This CDR3 contains 16 residues. Germline trimming cut 3 bases from V and 5 bases from J; bases unmatched to any gene: 9. The CDR3 is CASSHRTSHSHNEQFF. CDR3 DNA sequence: TGCGCCAGCAGTCACAGGACTAGCCACTCACACAATGAGCAGTTCTTC.

This chain uses TRBV14 with TRBJ2-2; D gene ambiguous. The V end lost 1 base, the J end lost 5 bases, and 8 bases lay between the germline ends. The CDR3 length is 14 residues. Germline V gene data show CDR1 as SGHDN and CDR2 as FVKESK. CDR3 sequence (DNA): TGTGCCAGCAGCCAAGTATACGGGACCGGGGAGCTGTTTTTT. Translation: CASSQVYGTGELFF.

This clone occurred once. This sequence joins TRBV10-3 and TRBJ2-5; possible D gene TRBD2, 6 bases. Germline assignment: CDR1 ENHRY and CDR2 SYGVKD. The CDR3 sequence is 15 residues long. V lost 2 bases and J 4 bases, leaving 14 bases between the germline ends. The CDR3 loop is CAISEGSRGLETQYF. As DNA, the CDR3 is TGTGCCATCAGTGAGGGGTCGCGGGGACTAGAGACCCAGTACTTC.

This clone was found once. The V call is TRBV7-8, the J call TRBJ2-1; 7 bases agree with TRBD2. The CDR3 has 16 residues. The trim removed 0 bases at V and 1 base at J, leaving 3 bases unmatched. CDR1 and CDR2 from the germline V gene are SGHVS and FQNEAQ. Written as DNA, the CDR3 is TGTGCCAGCAGCTTAGCGGTCGGGGGGTCCTACAATGAGCAGTTCTTC. Amino acids: CASSLAVGGSYNEQFF.

The J gene is TRBJ2-7, the V gene TRBV7-2; 7 bases match TRBD2. Germline V gives CDR1 SGHTA, CDR2 FQGNSA. Trimming removed 2 bases from V and 3 bases from J; junction bases left unmatched: 4. The CDR3 contains 14 residues. CDR3: CASSLSTGGYEQYF. The CDR3 nucleotides read TGTGCCAGCAGCTTAAGTACGGGGGGCTACGAGCAGTACTTC.

This clone was found once. The sample holds other DNA sequences that translate to the same CDR3. V and J are TRBV6-5 and TRBJ1-1, with TRBD1 matching over 10 bases. The CDR3 runs to 16 residues. V was pared by 2 bases and J by 0 bases, with 3 bases of the junction left unmatched. Germline assignment: CDR1 MNHEY and CDR2 SVGAGI. In DNA form, the CDR3 reads TGTGCCAGCAGTTACAGGACAGGGGGGTTGAACACTGAAGCTTTCTTT. This codes for CASSYRTGGLNTEAFF.

V is TRBV29-1 and J is TRBJ1-2, with a tentative D call TRBD1 (6 bases). This CDR3 spans 12 amino acids. Germline V CDR1 and CDR2: SQVTM, ANQGSEA. V was shortened by 4 bases and J by 4 bases, with 10 bases between the two germline ends. CDR3: CSVAPDSYGYTF. The DNA for the CDR3 is TGCAGCGTTGCCCCGGACAGCTATGGCTACACCTTC.

V is TRBV18 and J is TRBJ2-5; a possible D gene is TRBD1 (6 bases). The CDR3 covers 12 residues. V lost 5 bases to trimming and J lost 5 bases, with 9 bases between them. Germline CDR1 is KGHSH and CDR2 is LQKENI. The CDR3 loop is CASSSTGETQYF. DNA of the CDR3: TGTGCCAGCTCATCAACAGGGGAGACCCAGTACTTC.

The chain uses TRBV10-3 and TRBJ1-3; D remains unclear. The germline gives CDR1 ENHRY, CDR2 SYGVKD. The CDR3 length is 13 residues. Trimming took off 7 bases at V and 7 bases at J, with 14 bases between the two ends. The CDR3 region is CAIKPLGWNTIYF. The CDR3 DNA follows: TGTGCCATCAAGCCCCTCGGGTGGAACACCATATATTTT.

The chain recombines TRBV5-1 with TRBJ1-1; D uncertain. V lost 4 bases and J lost 3, with 10 bases in between. CDR1 and CDR2 (germline): SGHRS, YFSETQ. The length of the CDR3 is 13 residues. The CDR3 sequence is CASSQLGDTEAFF. As DNA, the CDR3 is TGCGCCAGCAGCCAACTCGGAGACACTGAAGCTTTCTTT.

The rearrangement links TRBV6-5 to TRBJ1-6, with 9 nucleotides matching TRBD1. This CDR3 spans 15 amino acids. Germline CDR1 reads MNHEY; CDR2 reads SVGAGI. Losses at the gene ends were 6 bases for V and 6 bases for J; bases not matched to a gene: 6. The CDR3 reads CASRDRGVSNSPLHF. CDR3 coding DNA: TGTGCCAGCAGGGACAGGGGAGTTAGTAATTCACCCCTCCACTTT.

CDR3 coding DNA: TGCGCCAGCAGGCCAGGGGGAAGACCCCCTAACACTGAAGCTTTCTTT. Protein: CASRPGGRPPNTEAFF. V and J are TRBV5-1 and TRBJ1-1; 7 nucleotides match TRBD1. Germline loops: CDR1 SGHRS, CDR2 YFSETQ. After removal of 5 bases from V and 2 bases from J, the junction contained 12 bases not matched to a gene. This CDR3 has 16 amino acids.

This clone has more than one count but fewer than ten. The rearrangement uses TRBV27 and TRBJ2-1; D is perhaps TRBD2 (6 bases). The CDR3 extends over 14 amino acids. Germline CDR1 and CDR2: MNHEY and SMNVEV (reference sequence). V lost 8 bases, J lost 2 bases, and 13 bases lay in between. The CDR3 nucleotides read TGTGCCAGCGGAGGGGACGGGACCTACAATGAGCAGTTCTTC. Its protein product is CASGGDGTYNEQFF.

This clone occurred a few times. This chain joins TRBV5-1 and TRBJ2-7, with D perhaps matching TRBD1 (5 bases). V was cut by 0 bases and J by 5 bases, with 12 bases left in between. The CDR3 is 14 amino acids. Looked up from germline, CDR1 is SGHRS and CDR2 is YFSETQ. The DNA of the CDR3 is TGCGCCAGCAGCTTGGACCTAGGGGTGGACGAGCAGTACTTC. It translates to CASSLDLGVDEQYF.

The V and J genes are TRBV4-1 and TRBJ2-7; weak D call: TRBD2 (5 bases). Trimming removed 5 bases from V and 2 bases from J, with 10 bases in between. The CDR3 is 13 amino acids. Germline values: CDR1 MGHRA, CDR2 YSYEKL. The CDR3 loop is CASSLDSTYEQYF. The CDR3 nucleotides are TGCGCCAGCAGCTTGGACTCTACCTACGAGCAGTACTTC.

V is TRBV2 and J is TRBJ2-7; 12 nucleotides match TRBD2. CDR3 length equals 16 residues. Germline values: CDR1 SNHLY, CDR2 FYNNEI. Trimming removed 0 bases from V and 6 bases from J; junction bases left unmatched: 6. This chain's CDR3 is CASSEALAGGRGEQYF. DNA for the CDR3: TGTGCCAGCAGTGAAGCCCTAGCGGGGGGGCGTGGCGAGCAGTACTTC.

CDR3 bases: TGTGCCAGCAGCGTTAGCGGGCGTAGCTCCTACAATGAGCAGTTCTTC. Its protein product is CASSVSGRSSYNEQFF. The chain recombines TRBV27 with TRBJ2-1; TRBD2 aligns across 7 bases. Germline V CDR1 and CDR2: MNHEY, SMNVEV (reference sequence). The ends lost 6 bases at V and 0 bases at J; junction bases unmatched: 8. CDR3 length: 16 residues.

The gene calls are TRBV2 and TRBJ2-5, with 11 bases that match TRBD2. The CDR3 sequence is 13 residues long. Germline lookup yields CDR1 SNHLY and CDR2 FYNNEI. Trimming removed 10 bases from V and 4 bases from J; junction bases left unmatched: 5. The CDR3 nucleotides are TGTGCCACCACTAGCGGGAGAGGAGAGACCCAGTACTTC. Encoded protein: CATTSGRGETQYF. The full variable domain, its missing parts supplied by reference TRBV2 and TRBJ2-5, is EPEVTQTPSHQVTQMGQEVILRCVPISNHLYFYWYRQILGQKVEFLVSFYNNEISEKSEIFDDQFSVERPDGSNFTLKIRSTKLEDSAMYFCATTSGRGETQYFGPGTRLLVL.

This clone was recorded once. The chain employs TRBV2 and TRBJ2-7; 11 bases map to TRBD2. Trimming took 10 bases from V and 2 from J; bases not matched to a gene: 7. Germline V CDR1 and CDR2: SNHLY, FYNNEI. The CDR3 has 14 residues. The DNA for the CDR3 is TGTGCCACCCGCCCACTAGCGGGGGCCTACGAGCAGTACTTC. Translation gives CATRPLAGAYEQYF.

The V gene is TRBV28, the J gene TRBJ2-1; no reliable D call. The V end lost 6 bases, the J end lost 5 bases, and 14 bases lay between the germline ends. This CDR3 comprises 14 residues. Germline V gives CDR1 MDHEN, CDR2 SYDVKM. In DNA, the CDR3 is TGTGCCAGCAGCCCTACCTGGTATCACAATGAGCAGTTCTTC. It yields the protein CASSPTWYHNEQFF.

The CDR3 loop reads CASKRGSSYEQYF. The CDR3 nucleotides read TGTGCCAGCAAAAGAGGGAGTTCCTACGAGCAGTACTTC. This chain uses TRBV6-5 with TRBJ2-7; possible D gene TRBD2, 5 bases. Germline V gives CDR1 MNHEY, CDR2 SVGAGI. This CDR3 has 13 residues. V lost 7 bases to trimming and J lost 1 base, with 11 bases between them.

The rearrangement uses TRBV4-3 and TRBJ2-1; weak D call: TRBD1 (5 bases). Germline loops: CDR1 LGHNA, CDR2 YSLEER. Trimming shortened V by 0 bases and J by 9 bases, and 12 bases separated the two germline ends. The CDR3 contains 14 residues. The CDR3: CASSQEPGYGEQFF. CDR3 bases: TGCGCCAGCAGCCAAGAACCAGGGTACGGTGAGCAGTTCTTC.

This chain connects TRBV6-6 to TRBJ1-2, with D possibly TRBD1 on 6 matching bases. Looked up from germline, CDR1 is MNHNY and CDR2 is SVGAGI (reference sequence). This CDR3 is 13 amino acids long. Trimming took off 2 bases at V and 8 bases at J, with 12 bases between the two ends. In nucleotides, the CDR3 is TGTGCCAGCAGTTACGCAGGGGAAGGCGGCTACACCTTC. Translated: CASSYAGEGGYTF.

The CDR3 DNA reads as TGTGCCAGCAGCCAAGATGTGGCGACTCGTTACGCCGGGGAGCTGTTTTTT. As protein: CASSQDVATRYAGELFF. The J gene is TRBJ2-2, the V gene TRBV4-2; D gene ambiguous. The CDR3 is made up of 17 amino acids. V was pared by 0 bases and J by 6 bases, with 17 bases between. Germline V gene sequence: CDR1 LGHNA, CDR2 YNFKEQ.